This T cell receptor beta chain derives from a study of blood T cell repertoires in COVID-19. J lost 7 bases, V lost 1 base, and 7 bases had no gene match. The V gene's germline CDR1 is SGHTA and CDR2 FQGNSA. CDR3 size: 15 residues. Authors' processing steps: Amplification of reference gene primers provided the estimated nucleated cell counts. Libraries were prepared by immunoSEQ multiplex PCR; TCRdb keeps only in-frame clonotypes and omits some of them. The DNA was the basis for D and trimming; V, J and clone size are from that table. The table records around 110,000 clones, 84% of them present only once.

Sample: PBMCs or T cells enriched from blood (not recorded which). The chain employs TRBV7-2 and TRBJ2-1, with TRBD2 matching over 7 bases. The TCR originated in a woman aged 25-40 years who had recovered from COVID-19. The CDR3 reads CASSLVPSGGNEQFF. CDR3 nucleotide sequence: TGTGCCAGCAGCTTAGTTCCTAGCGGCGGAAATGAGCAGTTCTTC.